A selection of T cell receptor beta chains follows, all from one sample in a study of T cells after yellow fever vaccination. TCRdb itself ran the 5' RACE reads through MiXCR, one entry per CDR3 protein. Of more than 95,000 distinct CDR3 sequences listed, around 9.8% are singletons. This specimen consisted of CD8+ T cells sorted from PBMCs, obtained on the day of the yellow fever booster vaccination. Source of these receptors: a man aged 18-30 years who received the YFV17D yellow fever vaccine. Each CDR3 is given with its conserved first and last residue. D genes are given only for firm matches. Part of the rows lack a size; the others show once, few, many or a class for expanded clones.

>TRBD2|TRBJ2-3|few|TRBV4-1
CASGLPASGGSTQYF
TGCGCCAGCGGCCTCCCGGCTAGCGGGGGCTCCACGCAGTATTTT
>NA|TRBJ2-2|few|TRBV5-4
CASSLSRGTGELFF
TGTGCCAGCAGCTTGTCCAGGGGCACCGGGGAGCTGTTTTTT
>TRBD1|TRBJ2-7|few|TRBV4-1
CASSHRSGQGRSYEQYF
TGCGCCAGCAGCCACCGTTCCGGACAGGGGCGATCCTACGAGCAGTACTTC
>NA|TRBJ2-3|few|TRBV4-2
CASSQVGGTSDTQYF
TGTGCCAGCAGCCAAGTCGGGGGAACGTCAGATACGCAGTATTTT
>NA|TRBJ2-5|NA|TRBV6-2/TRBV6-3
CASSYSLERSQETQYF
TGTGCCAGCAGTTACTCGTTGGAGCGGAGCCAAGAGACCCAGTACTTC
>TRBD1|TRBJ1-1|many|TRBV12-3/TRBV12-4
CASSKQGADTEAFF
TGTGCCAGCAGTAAACAGGGGGCCGACACTGAAGCTTTCTTT
>NA|TRBJ1-1|few|TRBV5-1
CASSPRRGGDTEAFF
TGCGCCAGCAGCCCCAGGCGGGGCGGGGACACTGAAGCTTTCTTT
>NA|TRBJ1-1|few|TRBV10-3
CAIRTTTEAFF
TGTGCCATCAGGACGACGACTGAAGCTTTCTTT
>TRBD2|TRBJ2-3|NA|TRBV7-3
CASSRSNSSGAQIDTQYF
TGTGCCAGCAGCCGCTCCAACTCTAGCGGGGCCCAGATTGATACGCAGTATTTT
>TRBD1|TRBJ1-2|NA|TRBV12-3/TRBV12-4
CASSGTGVGNYGYTF
TGTGCCAGCAGTGGGACAGGGGTGGGTAACTATGGCTACACCTTC
>TRBD1|TRBJ2-1|NA|TRBV14
CASSGQAYNEQFF
TGTGCCAGCAGCGGACAGGCGTACAATGAGCAGTTCTTC
>TRBD2|TRBJ2-5|few|TRBV20-1
CSARAPAGGRFQETQYF
TGCAGTGCTAGAGCGCCAGCGGGGGGCCGCTTCCAAGAGACCCAGTACTTC
>NA|TRBJ2-7|many|TRBV7-2
CASSSPPYEQYF
TGTGCCAGCAGCTCTCCGCCTTACGAGCAGTACTTC
>TRBD1|TRBJ1-1|NA|TRBV7-3
CASSLTGGTGDTEAFF
TGTGCCAGCAGCCTCACAGGGGGGACGGGTGACACTGAAGCTTTCTTT
>TRBD1|TRBJ2-1|few|TRBV15
CATSRPGTGGRNEQFF
TGTGCCACCAGCAGACCCGGGACAGGGGGCCGGAATGAGCAGTTCTTC
>TRBD2|TRBJ2-5|NA|TRBV7-6
CASSLLLAGVSETQYF
TGTGCCAGCAGCTTACTACTAGCGGGGGTGTCGGAGACCCAGTACTTC
>TRBD2|TRBJ2-1|NA|TRBV14
CASSQVSLAGDYEQFF
TGTGCCAGCAGCCAAGTTTCACTAGCGGGGGACTATGAGCAGTTCTTC
>NA|TRBJ1-2|NA|TRBV4-1
CASSQPGEGFNYGYTF
TGCGCCAGCAGCCAACCCGGGGAGGGTTTTAACTATGGCTACACCTTC
>TRBD1|TRBJ1-2|few|TRBV24-1
CATSDLDRDYGYTF
TGTGCCACCAGTGACTTGGACAGGGATTATGGCTACACCTTC
>NA|TRBJ1-2|few|TRBV4-1
CASSQDIREKGYGYTF
TGCGCCAGCAGCCAAGATATCAGGGAGAAGGGCTATGGCTACACCTTC
>NA|TRBJ2-1|NA|TRBV18
CASSPLGYEQFF
TGTGCCAGCTCACCACTCGGATATGAGCAGTTCTTC
>TRBD1|TRBJ2-5|NA|TRBV6-6
CASSWTGTEFLQTQETQYF
TGTGCCAGCAGTTGGACCGGGACAGAATTTTTGCAAACACAAGAGACCCAGTACTTC
>NA|TRBJ2-3|few|TRBV7-2
CASSSQPDTQYF
TGTGCCAGCAGCTCCCAGCCAGATACGCAGTATTTT
>NA|TRBJ2-5|NA|TRBV4-3
CASSQDGEETQYF
TGCGCCAGCAGCCAAGACGGCGAAGAGACCCAGTACTTC
>NA|TRBJ2-1|few|TRBV19
CASSAGSSYNEQFF
TGTGCCAGTAGTGCAGGCTCTTCCTACAATGAGCAGTTCTTC
>NA|TRBJ2-4|many|TRBV6-2/TRBV6-3
CASSYSARLAKNIQYF
TGTGCCAGCAGTTACTCGGCCCGACTAGCCAAAAACATTCAGTACTTC
>NA|TRBJ2-1|many|TRBV12-5
CASGLGWPDNEQFF
TGTGCTAGTGGTTTGGGATGGCCGGACAATGAGCAGTTCTTC
>NA|TRBJ2-2|few|TRBV4-2
CASSQATNTGELFF
TGTGCCAGCAGCCAAGCCACGAACACCGGGGAGCTGTTTTTT
>TRBD1|TRBJ1-1|many|TRBV19
CASRTGGRDTEAFF
TGTGCCAGTAGGACAGGGGGCAGGGACACTGAAGCTTTCTTT
>TRBD2|TRBJ2-7|few|TRBV12-3/TRBV12-4
CASKSGGAYEQYF
TGTGCCAGTAAAAGCGGGGGGGCCTACGAGCAGTACTTC
>NA|TRBJ1-1|many|TRBV9
CASSVGVRGTDTEAFF
TGTGCCAGCAGCGTAGGGGTGAGGGGAACGGACACTGAAGCTTTCTTT
>NA|TRBJ2-2|NA|TRBV7-3
CASSFSGTGELFF
TGTGCCAGCAGCTTCAGTGGAACCGGGGAGCTGTTTTTT
>NA|TRBJ2-1|NA|TRBV11-2
CASSLVEGMDEQFF
TGTGCCAGCAGCTTAGTGGAGGGTATGGATGAGCAGTTCTTC
>NA|TRBJ2-2|NA|TRBV12-3/TRBV12-4
CASARRAGELFF
TGTGCCAGCGCCCGTAGGGCCGGGGAGCTGTTTTTT
>TRBD1|TRBJ2-1|few|TRBV7-8
CASSLRTGGVDEQFF
TGTGCCAGCAGCCTAAGGACAGGGGGCGTCGATGAGCAGTTCTTC
>TRBD2|TRBJ2-1|many|TRBV19
CASTGLAGYNEQFF
TGTGCCAGCACAGGACTAGCGGGGTACAATGAGCAGTTCTTC
>TRBD1|TRBJ2-3|NA|TRBV11-1
CASSLVDRNFGDTQYF
TGTGCCAGCAGCCTGGTGGACAGGAACTTCGGGGATACGCAGTATTTT
>TRBD2|TRBJ2-3|NA|TRBV5-4
CASSSGLAGELDTQYF
TGTGCCAGCAGCTCAGGACTAGCGGGGGAGTTGGATACGCAGTATTTT
>TRBD2|TRBJ2-3|NA|TRBV12-3/TRBV12-4
CASPSSLAGTTDTQYF
TGTGCCAGCCCCAGCTCACTAGCGGGGACCACAGATACGCAGTATTTT
>NA|TRBJ2-1|few|TRBV4-3
CASSQDSRSSYNEQFF
TGCGCCAGCAGCCAAGATTCCCGAAGCTCCTACAATGAGCAGTTCTTC
>TRBD2|TRBJ2-1|few|TRBV3-1
CASSQNPVAGGDLNEQFF
TGTGCCAGCAGCCAAAACCCTGTAGCGGGGGGGGACCTTAATGAGCAGTTCTTC
>TRBD2|TRBJ2-1|NA|TRBV7-2
CASRGLDNEQFF
TGTGCCAGCAGGGGACTAGACAATGAGCAGTTCTTC
>NA|TRBJ2-5|few|TRBV7-9
CASSFFKGTSETQYF
TGTGCCAGCAGCTTTTTTAAGGGGACCTCAGAGACCCAGTACTTC
>NA|TRBJ1-6|few|TRBV5-1
CASSHTDRLLNSPLHF
TGCGCCAGCAGCCACACGGACAGATTGCTTAATTCACCCCTCCACTTT
>NA|TRBJ1-1|many|TRBV6-6
CASSLPDGGAHTEAFF
TGTGCCAGCAGTTTGCCGGACGGGGGGGCCCACACTGAAGCTTTCTTT
>NA|TRBJ2-1|NA|TRBV3-1
CASSQDGSPYNEQFF
TGTGCCAGCAGCCAAGATGGGTCCCCCTACAATGAGCAGTTCTTC
>NA|TRBJ1-2|few|TRBV4-1
CASSQVRDSRTF
TGCGCCAGCAGCCAGGTTAGGGACTCGAGAACCTTC
>TRBD1|TRBJ2-7|NA|TRBV25-1
CASSEPGTGGHEQYF
TGTGCCAGCAGTGAACCCGGGACAGGGGGCCACGAGCAGTACTTC
>TRBD1|TRBJ2-2|NA|TRBV13
CASREDREFRGELFF
TGTGCCAGCAGAGAGGACAGGGAGTTTCGCGGGGAGCTGTTTTTT
>TRBD1|TRBJ2-3|NA|TRBV7-2
CASSLRDRGLRTQYF
TGTGCCAGCAGCTTGAGGGACAGGGGGCTACGTACGCAGTATTTT
>NA|TRBJ1-2|few|TRBV20-1
CSAPLDRVYGYTF
TGCAGTGCTCCACTGGACAGAGTTTATGGCTACACCTTC
>NA|TRBJ2-3|few|TRBV28
CASSFVEVAPDTQYF
TGTGCCAGCAGTTTCGTCGAGGTGGCGCCAGATACGCAGTATTTT
>NA|TRBJ1-1|NA|TRBV29-1
CSVGAVMSTEAFF
TGCAGCGTCGGAGCGGTAATGTCGACTGAAGCTTTCTTT
>TRBD1|TRBJ2-7|NA|TRBV2
CASMDRGRMLVDEQYF
TGTGCCAGCATGGACAGGGGGCGTATGTTGGTCGACGAGCAGTACTTC
>TRBD1|TRBJ1-1|NA|TRBV7-9
CASSLAQGASTEAFF
TGTGCCAGCAGCTTAGCCCAGGGGGCCAGTACTGAAGCTTTCTTT